A single T cell receptor beta chain is shown here with its context. Its antigen is as yet unknown. The sample belongs to a study of Graves' ophthalmopathy and Graves' hyperthyroidism. Study observations and caveats: Most thyroid clonotypes with frequency above 0.001 were detected in blood too.

The authors amplified TCR beta CDR3 regions, and they did so from RNA transcripts for repertoire sequencing. HTBI primers primed a first-round RT-PCR, and a second-round multiplex PCR followed. In TCRdb, the multiplex PCR reads were re-called with MiXCR into one record per CDR3 protein. Counted here are almost 750,000 distinct CDR3 sequences, around 40% occurring once; the ten biggest clones make up 44%. Certain patients, namely those with other autoimmune diseases, uncontrolled infections, pregnancy or lactation, were excluded. The CDR3 covers 15 residues. V shed 4 bases and J 6 bases; nucleotides not matched to a gene: 11. Germline values: CDR1 SGDLS, CDR2 YYNGEE.

The chain couples TRBV9 to TRBJ2-7, with 9 nucleotides matching TRBD2. The sample comprised peripheral blood. This TCR came from an adult man with Graves' ophthalmopathy. CDR3 DNA: TGTGCCAGCAGCCGTATTCCTAGCGGGACCTCCGAGCAGTACTTC. This gives the protein CASSRIPSGTSEQYF.